Below, one TCR beta chain is given with its context. The target of this receptor is not known. Within one base of it there is no much larger clone, and no base qualities were kept. Reading from cysteine to phenylalanine, the CDR3 counts 16 amino acids. Kept here is only the CDR3 DNA, which spans 48 bases and is read in frame from base 1. CDR1 and CDR2 are read off the germline V gene as SGHVS and FNYEAQ. Germline trimming amounts to 5 bases on V and 4 bases on J, with 12 as the count of junction bases outside the gene matches. This sample is part of a study of cytomegalovirus exposure and HLA in healthy donors (dated by TCRdb to the late 2010s). Regarding the research as a whole: According to an earlier analysis of 587 of the donors, about 179 million T cells yielded over 100 million unique TCR beta sequences and 250 to 350 Gb of sequence data. High-throughput TCR immunosequencing, statistical association of individual TCRs with disease status, and machine learning were combined to predict cytomegalovirus infection status. Donor age, sex, ethnicity and CMV serostatus were compiled together with the repertoire data. Every repertoire in the discovery cohort had been generated on one and the same sequencing platform. A later analysis re-analyzed previously published TCR beta repertoires from approximately 700 donors and added high-resolution HLA genotyping to study TCR occurrence patterns. An earlier analysis of nearly 600 of the donors applied high-throughput TCR beta sequencing to assess whether each TCR beta V gene segment acted as functional or pseudogenic. About 320 gigabases of sequencing data and tens of millions of unique TCR sequences were included in an early release covering about 620 HLA-typed donors. In a later genetic analysis, genome-wide SNP genotypes for about 55% of the roughly 700 donors were used, and that subset was treated as a discovery cohort. Typing coverage varied by locus: about 629-630 donors for A, B, C, DRB1 and DQB1; roughly 560 for DQA1; approximately 610 for DPA1; roughly 450 for DPB1. Rather than using new phenotypic data, the later analysis identified candidate immune exposures from TCR beta sequences and from how often those sequences occurred across donors. The aim of the study was to test whether cataloging public T cell receptors could identify signatures of past pathogen exposure. The T cell repertoires of several hundred subjects were profiled by immunosequencing and related to cytomegalovirus serostatus. Both class I and class II loci were covered by HLA typing, at four-digit resolution. Of the roughly 400 genotyped donors, 65% to 90% fell in the genetic ancestry cluster associated with self-reported Caucasian donors. Because of strong linkage in the cohort, five DR-DQ haplotypes were treated as single units for association and clustering. Besides the first cohort of approximately 670 subjects, a separate validation cohort made up of over 95 different subjects was used. Among 398 genotyped donors of the cohort, an average of around 240,000 unique TCR beta nucleotide sequences was sequenced per donor, of which roughly 18% were non-productive. General conclusions and limits of the study: In a later analysis, several top co-occurrence clusters were reported to appear linked to parvovirus B19, influenza, CMV and Epstein-Barr virus. The 87-base-pair reads could not distinguish some IMGT-functional V segments, including TRBV6-2 and TRBV6-3, so those segments were excluded. Because counts were too low, seventeen rarely observed V segments, including chromosome 9 orphons, were excluded from the earlier analysis of some 590 of the donors. In a later analysis, TCR association rates were found to vary across HLA loci, with the most associated TCRs seen for DRB1 alleles and the fewest for HLA-C alleles. In both the original and validation cohorts, the classifier was reported to diagnose cytomegalovirus status with high specificity and sensitivity. When HLA alleles, especially DR and DQ, strongly co-occurred, attributing TCR associations to individual alleles was difficult. According to the authors, the approach could potentially be generalized to other disease states and immunological phenotypes. A further reported finding was that TCR beta sequences accurately predicted the HLA-A and HLA-B alleles for most subjects in the first cohort. A later genetic analysis reported fewer N-insertions in productive TCRs among donors in an Asian-associated ancestry cluster than the 666-donor mean. The sequencing pipeline was judged likely to have produced a cluster of highly shared sequence variants as a technical artifact. Because some donors lacked HLA typing at each locus, the association tests relied only on the typed subset. Immune exposure information for the cohort was limited to CMV serostatus. Linkage disequilibrium might explain the correlated functional status among segregating V segments, but an unknown experimental factor could not be excluded. Broadly in line with IMGT annotations, most TCR beta V segments showed up in productive rearrangements about 90% or about 30% of the time in an earlier analysis of about 500 of the donors. At a false discovery rate of 0.05, a later analysis linked 15,000 to 20,000 TCR beta sequences to specific HLA alleles. A total of 150 to 200 TCR beta chains were listed by the study as associated with cytomegalovirus. According to a later analysis, most CMV-associated TCR beta chains appeared to be HLA-restricted, and the HLA associations seemed to be driven largely by CMV exposure. Compared with equally common non-associated chains, HLA-associated TCR beta chains in a later analysis were more clonally expanded and had lower generation probabilities. An association between a missense DCLRE1C variant and V-gene and J-gene trimming of TCR beta chains was found in a later genetic analysis and replicated in an independent cohort. Across donors, most TCR sequences were observed very rarely, whereas some public TCRs were present in many individuals. Sequencing depth was assumed to be roughly uniform across donors in the presence/absence analyses, though that assumption may not hold. The cohort was sequenced for TCR beta chains only, and without alpha or paired-chain data the features that could be detected were limited. In vitro tests confirmed that a few of the cytomegalovirus-associated TCR beta chains recognize cytomegalovirus antigens.

The cohort was made up of 500 to 850 healthy bone marrow donors. All cohort members were sampled while nominally healthy, although unrecorded immune exposures were likely present. The donor was CMV seropositive and was included in the group of 250 to 350 seropositive cohort members. Every donor gave a peripheral blood sample, and the peripheral blood mononuclear cells from that sample were used for TCR beta sequencing. Genomic DNA was extracted from the blood cell samples with the Qiagen DNeasy Blood Extraction Kit. Library preparation employed the immunoSEQ multiplex PCR assay. A mixture of 60 forward primers for TCR Vbeta segments and 13 reverse primers for TCR Jbeta segments was used in the multiplex PCR. The CDR3 region of rearranged TCR beta genes was amplified from genomic DNA by a multiplex PCR assay. Amplified TCR beta libraries were sequenced as 87-base-pair reads on the Illumina HiSeq System. The paper's data handling went like this. Across the 600 to 700 repertoires, a later analysis counted roughly 84 million unique TCR beta chains, roughly 11 million of which were shared by at least two donors. Raw reads were error-corrected and collapsed into unique sequences with a nearest-neighbor algorithm that merged closely related sequences to remove PCR and sequencing errors. CDR3 sequences were aligned to IMGT reference sequences to assign V, D and J gene segments. For a sequence to be retained, at least a six-nucleotide match to both a V gene segment and a J gene segment was required. A rearrangement counted as productive if the CDR3 had no stop codons and remained in frame with V and J, and every other rearrangement counted as non-productive. Following IMGT convention, CDR3 was defined as the stretch from the second conserved V-encoded cysteine up to the conserved J-encoded phenylalanine. The earlier analysis of around 640 of the donors excluded sequences that lacked an unambiguous match to a single V gene segment. In an earlier analysis of some 590 of the donors, a V segment was called functional when productive rearrangements were above 56.7%, and segregating when the standard deviation between donors exceeded 5%. To diagnose cytomegalovirus status from the catalog of TCR beta chain sequences, a statistical classification framework was built. A later analysis assigned V and J genes by comparing TCR nucleotide sequences with IMGT/GENE-DB human TR gene sequences. The TCRdist pipeline was used in a later analysis to assign CDR3 sequences and most-parsimonious VDJ recombination scenarios. In a later analysis, each TCR beta chain was defined by its CDR3 amino acid sequence together with its V-gene family, and reads lacking a unique V-gene family were excluded. As a way to deal with suspected cross-contamination and a sequencing artifact, a later analysis dropped more than 500 nucleotide sequences that were highly shared and had low generation probability. In a later analysis, a clonal expansion index for each public chain was calculated from normalized within-repertoire ranks of inferred template counts. In a later analysis, generation probabilities were computed with a VDJ recombination model fitted to out-of-frame rearrangements, and the resulting probabilities were checked against IGoR. A later analysis scored TCR-TCR, TCR-HLA and TCR-CMV co-occurrence with hypergeometric tests, applying a repertoire-size bias correction to TCR pairs. To estimate false discovery rates, a later analysis permuted the HLA or CMV assignments 20 times. In a later analysis, co-occurring TCRs were grouped using DBSCAN, with TCRdist sequence similarity added in when clustering inside HLA-allele-positive subsets. For co-occurrence clustering, repertoires with fewer than 30,000 or more than 120,000 public chains were excluded, along with a handful of repertoires with anomalous nucleotide sharing. In TCRdb, the immuneACCESS table is reduced to in-frame sequences with V and J assigned. These tables do not hold every clone; where another copy was compared, an unresolved V gene accounts for under half, and the others remain unexplained. That table furnishes V, J and clone size, whereas the DNA furnished D and trimming. The sample table records 180,000 or so clones; roughly 72% of these occur just once. Jointly, the top ten make up 2% to 2.5% of the sample.

Material: PBMCs. The source is a woman aged 25 to 39 in good health and CMV-seropositive. The chain is assembled from TRBV7-6 and TRBJ2-3, with 7 bases matching TRBD2. CDR3 loop: CASSGRLAGESDTQYF. The DNA sequence reads TGTGCCAGCAGCGGGCGACTAGCCGGGGAGTCAGATACGCAGTATTTT.